This T cell receptor (beta chain) emerged from a study of T-cell reconstitution after alpha-beta-depleted transplantation in children. Germline CDR1 and CDR2: KGHSH and LQKENI. This CDR3 has 15 amino acids. Trimming pared 1 base from V and 3 bases from J, leaving 12 bases between. This sample's TCRbeta library carried unique molecular identifier barcodes. From the PCR reads, TCRdb called clonotypes with MiXCR, one entry per CDR3 protein. Here the sample spans 490,000 or so distinct CDR3 sequences, about 11% being singletons. This clonotype was observed a handful of times. The specimen was PBMCs, collected before TCRalphabeta/CD19-depleted stem cell transplant. This receptor was obtained from a child aged 2 to 9 with inherited bone marrow failure, due to receive a stem cell transplant. The rearrangement joins TRBV18 to TRBJ1-1, with a weak D call TRBD1 (5 bases). The DNA for the CDR3 is TGTGCCAGCTCACCACTGTCGGGACGAGACACTGAAGCTTTCTTT. Its protein product is CASSPLSGRDTEAFF.